The 10 T cell receptor beta chains below come from one sample, sequenced in a study of human T cells and chemical hapten exposure. MiXCR, run by TCRdb on the RACE reads, gives a single entry per CDR3 protein. The sample comprises about 90,000 distinct CDR3 sequences, around 9.9% of which are singletons, and 1% to 1.2% rests with the top ten. Noted time point: patch test 3, about 24 weeks after DPC sensitization. Treatment here: therapeutic diphenylcyclopropenone sensitization with weekly scalp DPC. Sequencing was performed on whole blood, taken in connection with sensitization to the hapten diphenylcyclopropenone (DPC). Receptors originate from a woman under 40 with alopecia areata. Some clones in this sample may be carry-over from other donors' samples.

The rearrangement links TRBV4-1 to TRBJ1-2; TRBD1 agrees at 8 bases. Germline CDR1 reads MGHRA; CDR2 reads YSYEKL. The CDR3 is 14 residues long. Unmatched junction bases numbered 3, after V lost 2 bases and J lost 4 bases. For the CDR3, the DNA is TGCGCCAGCAGCCAACATACAGGGGGCTATGGCTACACCTTC. This translates into CASSQHTGGYGYTF.

This clonotype was observed at least ten times. The chain combines TRBV27 with TRBJ2-1, with 10 bases matching TRBD2. The CDR3 length is 16 residues. Trimming removed 4 bases from V and 5 bases from J; junction bases left unmatched: 8. The germline V gene has CDR1 MNHEY and CDR2 SMNVEV (reference sequence). This chain's CDR3 is CASSSQLAGKHNEQFF. CDR3 DNA: TGTGCCAGCAGTTCCCAACTAGCGGGAAAACACAATGAGCAGTTCTTC.

This sequence joins TRBV29-1 and TRBJ2-4; maybe TRBD1 (5 bases). Germline CDR1 reads SQVTM; CDR2 reads ANQGSEA. V dropped 6 bases and J dropped 2 bases, with 8 bases sitting between them. The length of the CDR3 is 12 residues. This chain's CDR3 is CSVQGSKNIQYF. The CDR3 coding sequence is TGCAGCGTCCAGGGTTCCAAAAACATTCAGTACTTC. Combining the CDR3 with reference TRBV29-1 and TRBJ2-4 gives the whole variable domain SAVISQKPSRDICQRGTSLTIQCQVDSQVTMMFWYRQQPGQSLTLIATANQGSEATYESGFVIDKFPISRPNLTFSTLTVSNMSPEDSSIYLCSVQGSKNIQYFGAGTRLSVL.

This clonotype was seen only a few times. The chain links TRBV5-6 to TRBJ2-7; D is unresolved. This CDR3 comprises 15 residues. Trimming cost V 0 bases and J 0 bases, with 10 bases left between them. Germline CDR1 and CDR2: SGHDT and YYEEEE. The DNA for the CDR3 is TGTGCCAGCAGCTTGGAACCAGGTCCCTCCTACGAGCAGTACGTC. Its translation: CASSLEPGPSYEQYV.

At least ten counts were recorded for this clonotype. V usage is TRBV7-2 and J usage is TRBJ2-3; D is unclear. Germline CDR1 and CDR2: SGHTA and FQGNSA. The CDR3 is made up of 12 amino acids. V lost 0 bases and J lost 5, with 3 bases in between. DNA for the CDR3: TGTGCCAGCAGCTTAGCTAGAGATACGCAGTATTTT. Its protein is CASSLARDTQYF.

There are many counts of this clonotype. This sequence joins TRBV20-1 and TRBJ2-1; the match to TRBD2 covers 10 bases. The length of the CDR3 is 19 residues. Losses at the gene ends were 3 bases for V and 0 bases for J; bases not matched to a gene: 14. CDR1 is DFQATT, CDR2 SNEGSKA, per germline (reference sequence). This CDR3 reads CSASLQGPVAGGSYNEQFF. The CDR3 DNA is TGCAGTGCTAGTCTCCAGGGACCTGTAGCGGGGGGCTCCTACAATGAGCAGTTCTTC.

The chain joins TRBV29-1 to TRBJ2-2; no clear D gene. Per germline, CDR1 SQVTM and CDR2 ANQGSEA. Trimming cost V 5 bases and J 1 base, with 11 bases left between them. The CDR3 is 14 residues long. CDR3 nucleotide sequence: TGCAGCGTTTATAACAGATTGAACACCGGGGAGCTGTTTTTT. This translates into CSVYNRLNTGELFF.

The rearrangement uses TRBV28 and TRBJ2-7; D may match TRBD1 or TRBD2 (5 bases each). Trimming removed 10 bases from V and 2 bases from J, with 15 bases in between. In germline, CDR1 is MDHEN, CDR2 SYDVKM. The CDR3 is made up of 13 amino acids. The CDR3 reads CAIRPGTTYEQYF. In DNA form, the CDR3 reads TGTGCCATCCGACCCGGGACGACCTACGAGCAGTACTTC.

V usage is TRBV2 and J usage is TRBJ2-3; perhaps D is TRBD1 or TRBD2 (5 bases each). Deletions cut 6 bases from V and 4 bases from J, with 5 bases between. The CDR3 has 11 amino acids. CDR1 is SNHLY, CDR2 FYNNEI, per germline. CDR3: CASRGADTQYF. The CDR3 bases are TGTGCCAGCAGGGGGGCAGATACGCAGTATTTT.

This clonotype has only one observation. This chain connects TRBV19 to TRBJ2-3; 10 nucleotides line up with TRBD2. The CDR3 has 16 residues. Losses at the gene ends were 0 bases for V and 5 bases for J; bases not matched to a gene: 5. Germline V gives CDR1 LNHDA, CDR2 SQIVND (reference sequence). CDR3 protein: CASSIELAGLEDTQYF. The CDR3 nucleotides are TGTGCCAGTAGTATAGAACTAGCGGGATTGGAAGATACGCAGTATTTT.